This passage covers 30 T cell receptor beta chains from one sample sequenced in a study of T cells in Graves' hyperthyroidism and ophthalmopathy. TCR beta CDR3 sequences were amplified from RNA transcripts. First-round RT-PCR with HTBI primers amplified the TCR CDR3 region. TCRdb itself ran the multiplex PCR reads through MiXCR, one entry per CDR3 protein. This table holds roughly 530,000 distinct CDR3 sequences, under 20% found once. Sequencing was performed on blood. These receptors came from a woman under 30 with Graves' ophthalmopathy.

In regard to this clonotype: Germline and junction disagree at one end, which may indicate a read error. In DNA form, the CDR3 reads TGTGCCAGCAGGCGGGGTTCCGGGGGAAGCAATCGGCCCCAGCATTTT. It encodes CASRRGSGGSNRPQHF. The V and J genes are TRBV28 and TRBJ1-5, with D maybe TRBD1 (5 bases). Looked up from germline, CDR1 is MDHEN and CDR2 is SYDVKM. This CDR3 is built from 16 residues. Variable domain in full (rest from reference TRBV28 and TRBJ1-5): DVKVTQSSRYLVKRTGEKVFLECVQDMDHENMFWYRQDPGLGLRLIYFSYDVKMKEKGDIPEGYSVSREKKERFSLILESASTNQTSMYLCASRRGSGGSNRPQHFGDGTRLSIL.

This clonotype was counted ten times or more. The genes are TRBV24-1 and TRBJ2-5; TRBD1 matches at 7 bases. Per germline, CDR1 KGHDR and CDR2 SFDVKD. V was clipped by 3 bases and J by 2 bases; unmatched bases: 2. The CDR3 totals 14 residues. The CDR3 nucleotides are TGTGCCACCAGTGATCCGGGACAGCAAGAGACCCAGTACTTC. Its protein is CATSDPGQQETQYF.

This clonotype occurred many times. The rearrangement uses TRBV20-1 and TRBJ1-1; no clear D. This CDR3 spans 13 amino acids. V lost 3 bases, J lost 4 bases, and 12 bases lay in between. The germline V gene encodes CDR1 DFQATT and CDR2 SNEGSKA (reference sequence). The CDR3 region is CSARPPEVTEAFF. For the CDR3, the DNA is TGCAGTGCTAGGCCCCCAGAGGTCACTGAAGCTTTCTTT.

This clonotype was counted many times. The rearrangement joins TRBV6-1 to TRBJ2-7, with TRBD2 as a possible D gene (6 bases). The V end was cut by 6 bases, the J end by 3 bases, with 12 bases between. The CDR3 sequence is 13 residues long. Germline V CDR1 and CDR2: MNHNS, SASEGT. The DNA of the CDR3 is TGTGCCAGCAGGCCCGGGGGACTCTACGAGCAGTACTTC. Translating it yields CASRPGGLYEQYF.

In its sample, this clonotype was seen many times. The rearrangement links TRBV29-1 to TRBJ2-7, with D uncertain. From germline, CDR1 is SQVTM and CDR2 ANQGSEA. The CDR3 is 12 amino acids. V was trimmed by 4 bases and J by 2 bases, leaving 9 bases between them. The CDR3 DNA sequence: TGCAGCGTTGTCCTCGGCCCCTACGAGCAGTACTTC. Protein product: CSVVLGPYEQYF.

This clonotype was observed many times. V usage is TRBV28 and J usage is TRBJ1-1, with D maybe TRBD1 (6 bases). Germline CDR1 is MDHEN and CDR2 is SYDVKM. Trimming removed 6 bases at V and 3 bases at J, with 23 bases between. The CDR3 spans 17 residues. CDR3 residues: CASSPPGPGDRDTEAFF. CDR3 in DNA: TGTGCCAGCAGCCCTCCAGGGCCAGGGGATCGAGACACTGAAGCTTTCTTT.

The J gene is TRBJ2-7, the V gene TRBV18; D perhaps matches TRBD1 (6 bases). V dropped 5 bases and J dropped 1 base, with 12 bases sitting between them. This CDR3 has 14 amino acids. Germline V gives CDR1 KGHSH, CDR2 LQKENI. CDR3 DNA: TGTGCCAGCTCAACGGGACATGCGTCCTACGAGCAGTACTTC. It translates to CASSTGHASYEQYF. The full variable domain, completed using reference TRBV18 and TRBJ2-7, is NAGVMQNPRHLVRRRGQEARLRCSPMKGHSHVYWYRQLPEEGLKFMVYLQKENIIDESGMPKERFSAEFPKEGPSILRIQQVVRGDSAAYFCASSTGHASYEQYFGPGTRLTVT.

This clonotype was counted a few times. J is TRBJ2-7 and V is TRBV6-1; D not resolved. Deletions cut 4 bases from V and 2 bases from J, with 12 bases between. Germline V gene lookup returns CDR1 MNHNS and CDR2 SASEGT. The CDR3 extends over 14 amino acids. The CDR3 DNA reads TGTGCCAGCAGTGCCCCCGTATTACCCTACGAGCAGTACTTC. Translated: CASSAPVLPYEQYF.

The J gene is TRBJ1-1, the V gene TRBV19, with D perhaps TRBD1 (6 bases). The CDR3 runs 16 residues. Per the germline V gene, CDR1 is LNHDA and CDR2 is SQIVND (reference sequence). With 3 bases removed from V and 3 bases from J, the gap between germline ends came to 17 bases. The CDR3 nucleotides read TGTGCCAGTAGTATCGCATCAACAGGGTGGGACACTGAAGCTTTCTTT. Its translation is CASSIASTGWDTEAFF.

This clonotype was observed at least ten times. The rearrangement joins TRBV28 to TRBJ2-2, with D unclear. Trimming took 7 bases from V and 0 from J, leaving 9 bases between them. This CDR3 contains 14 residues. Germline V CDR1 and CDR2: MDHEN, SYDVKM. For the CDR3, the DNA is TGTGCCAGCACGGGCTTCGCGAACACCGGGGAGCTGTTTTTT. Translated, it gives CASTGFANTGELFF.

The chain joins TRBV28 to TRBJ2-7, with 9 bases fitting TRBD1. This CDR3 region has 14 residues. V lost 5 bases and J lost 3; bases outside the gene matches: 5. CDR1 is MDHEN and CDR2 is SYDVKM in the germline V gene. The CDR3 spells CASSSETGGYEQYF. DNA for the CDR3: TGTGCCAGCAGTAGTGAGACAGGGGGCTACGAGCAGTACTTC.

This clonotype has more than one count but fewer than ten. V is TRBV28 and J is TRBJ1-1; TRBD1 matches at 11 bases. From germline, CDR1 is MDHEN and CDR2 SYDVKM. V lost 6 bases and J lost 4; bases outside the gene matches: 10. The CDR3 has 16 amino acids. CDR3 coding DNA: TGTGCCAGCAGGTCCCGGGACAGGGGGATATCCACTGAAGCTTTCTTT. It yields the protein CASRSRDRGISTEAFF. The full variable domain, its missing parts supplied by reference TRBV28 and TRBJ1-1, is DVKVTQSSRYLVKRTGEKVFLECVQDMDHENMFWYRQDPGLGLRLIYFSYDVKMKEKGDIPEGYSVSREKKERFSLILESASTNQTSMYLCASRSRDRGISTEAFFGQGTRLTVV.

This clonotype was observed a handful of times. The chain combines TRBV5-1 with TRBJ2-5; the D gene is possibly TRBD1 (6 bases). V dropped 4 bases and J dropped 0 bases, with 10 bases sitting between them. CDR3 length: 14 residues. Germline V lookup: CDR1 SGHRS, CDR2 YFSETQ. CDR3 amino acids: CASSPWTDQETQYF. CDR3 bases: TGCGCCAGCAGCCCTTGGACAGACCAAGAGACCCAGTACTTC.

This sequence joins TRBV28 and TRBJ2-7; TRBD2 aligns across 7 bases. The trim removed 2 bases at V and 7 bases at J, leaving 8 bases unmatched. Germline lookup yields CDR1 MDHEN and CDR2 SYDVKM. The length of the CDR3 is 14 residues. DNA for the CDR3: TGTGCCAGCAGTTTAATGGCGGGAGATTGGGAGCAGTACTTC. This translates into CASSLMAGDWEQYF.

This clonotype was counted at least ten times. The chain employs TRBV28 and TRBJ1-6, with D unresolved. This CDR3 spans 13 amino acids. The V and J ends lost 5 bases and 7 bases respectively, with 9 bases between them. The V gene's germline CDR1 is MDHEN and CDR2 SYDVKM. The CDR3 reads CASSNPINSPLHF. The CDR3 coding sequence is TGTGCCAGCAGTAATCCCATCAATTCACCCCTCCACTTT.

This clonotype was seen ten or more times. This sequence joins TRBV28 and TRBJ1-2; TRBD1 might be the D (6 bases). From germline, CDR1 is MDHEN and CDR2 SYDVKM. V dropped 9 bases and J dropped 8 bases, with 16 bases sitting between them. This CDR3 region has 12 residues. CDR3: CASGNRANGYTF. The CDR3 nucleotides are TGTGCCAGTGGTAACAGGGCGAACGGCTACACCTTC.

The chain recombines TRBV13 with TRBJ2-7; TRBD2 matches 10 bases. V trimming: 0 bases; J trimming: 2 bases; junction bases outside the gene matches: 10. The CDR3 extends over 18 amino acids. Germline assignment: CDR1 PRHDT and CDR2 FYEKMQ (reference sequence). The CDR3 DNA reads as TGTGCCAGCAGCTTAGGGACTAGCGGGCCCGGAAGTCCCTACGAGCAGTACTTC. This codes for CASSLGTSGPGSPYEQYF. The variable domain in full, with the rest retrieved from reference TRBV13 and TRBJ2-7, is AAGVIQSPRHLIKEKRETATLKCYPIPRHDTVYWYQQGPGQDPQFLISFYEKMQSDKGSIPDRFSAQQFSDYHSELNMSSLELGDSALYFCASSLGTSGPGSPYEQYFGPGTRLTVT.

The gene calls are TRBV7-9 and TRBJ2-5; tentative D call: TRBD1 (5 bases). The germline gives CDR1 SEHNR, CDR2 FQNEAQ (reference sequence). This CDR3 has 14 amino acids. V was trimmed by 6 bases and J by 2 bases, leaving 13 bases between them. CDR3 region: CASRHPGFQETQYF. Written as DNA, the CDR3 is TGTGCCAGCAGACATCCAGGGTTTCAAGAGACCCAGTACTTC. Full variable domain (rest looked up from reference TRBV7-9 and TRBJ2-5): DTGVSQNPRHKITKRGQNVTFRCDPISEHNRLYWYRQTLGQGPEFLTYFQNEAQLEKSRLLSDRFSAERPKGSFSTLEIQRTEQGDSAMYLCASRHPGFQETQYFGPGTRLLVL.

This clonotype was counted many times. CDR3 amino acids: CASSYSGGRQPQHF. CDR3 nucleotides: TGTGCCAGCAGTTACTCAGGGGGGAGGCAGCCCCAGCATTTT. The chain has TRBV28 and TRBJ1-5; 7 positions agree with TRBD1. This CDR3 spans 14 amino acids. In germline, CDR1 is MDHEN, CDR2 SYDVKM. After removal of 4 bases from V and 7 bases from J, the junction contained 7 bases not matched to a gene.

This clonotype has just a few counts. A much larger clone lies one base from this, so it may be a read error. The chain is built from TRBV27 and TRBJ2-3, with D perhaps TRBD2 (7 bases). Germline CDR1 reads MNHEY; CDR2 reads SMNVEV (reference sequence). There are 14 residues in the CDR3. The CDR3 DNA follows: TGTGCCGGCAGTACTTCGAGGGGGGGAGATACGCAGTATTTT. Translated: CAGSTSRGGDTQYF.

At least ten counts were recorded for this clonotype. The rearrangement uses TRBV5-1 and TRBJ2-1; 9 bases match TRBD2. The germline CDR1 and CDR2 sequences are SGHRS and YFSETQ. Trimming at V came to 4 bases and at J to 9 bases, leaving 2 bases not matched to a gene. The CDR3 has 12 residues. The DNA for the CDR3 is TGCGCCAGCAGCAGTAGCGGGGGTGAGCAGTTCTTC. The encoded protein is CASSSSGGEQFF.

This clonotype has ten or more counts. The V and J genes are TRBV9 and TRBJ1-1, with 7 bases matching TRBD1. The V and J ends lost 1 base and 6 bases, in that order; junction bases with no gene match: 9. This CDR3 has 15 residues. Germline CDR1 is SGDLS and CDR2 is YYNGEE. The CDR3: CASSVTPDRPAEAFF. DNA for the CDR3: TGTGCCAGCAGCGTAACCCCGGACAGGCCCGCTGAAGCTTTCTTT.

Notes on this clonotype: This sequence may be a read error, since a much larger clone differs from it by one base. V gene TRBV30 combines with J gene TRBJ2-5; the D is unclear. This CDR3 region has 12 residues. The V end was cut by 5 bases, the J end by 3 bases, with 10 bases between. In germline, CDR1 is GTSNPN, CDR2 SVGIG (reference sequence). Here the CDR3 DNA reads TGTGCCTGGTGTGCTTACAAAGAGACCCAGTACTTC. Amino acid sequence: CAWCAYKETQYF.

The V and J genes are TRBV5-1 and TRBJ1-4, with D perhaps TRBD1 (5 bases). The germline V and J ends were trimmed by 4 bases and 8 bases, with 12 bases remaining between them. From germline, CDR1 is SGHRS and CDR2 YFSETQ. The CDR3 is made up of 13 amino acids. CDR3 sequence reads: CASSLGGMEKLFF. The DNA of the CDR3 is TGCGCCAGCAGCCTTGGGGGAATGGAAAAACTGTTTTTT.

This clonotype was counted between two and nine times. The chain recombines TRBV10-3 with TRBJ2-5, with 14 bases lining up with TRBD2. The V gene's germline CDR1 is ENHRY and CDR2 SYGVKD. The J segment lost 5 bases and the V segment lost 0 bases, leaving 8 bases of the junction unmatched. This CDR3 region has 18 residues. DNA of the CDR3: TGTGCCATCAGTGAGTCGATTGGACTAGCGGGAGGATGGGAGACCCAGTACTTC. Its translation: CAISESIGLAGGWETQYF.

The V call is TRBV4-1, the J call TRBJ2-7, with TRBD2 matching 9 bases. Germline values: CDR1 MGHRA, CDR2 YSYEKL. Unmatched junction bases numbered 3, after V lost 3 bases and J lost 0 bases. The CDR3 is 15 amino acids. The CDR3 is CASSQAGGSSYEQYF. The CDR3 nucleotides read TGCGCCAGCAGCCAGGCGGGGGGGAGCTCCTACGAGCAGTACTTC.

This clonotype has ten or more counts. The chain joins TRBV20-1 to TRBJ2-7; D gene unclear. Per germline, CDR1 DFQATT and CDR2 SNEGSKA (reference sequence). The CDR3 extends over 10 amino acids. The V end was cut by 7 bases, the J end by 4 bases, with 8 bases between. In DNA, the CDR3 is TGCAGTGTGAAGATGTACGAGCAGTACTTC. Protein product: CSVKMYEQYF.

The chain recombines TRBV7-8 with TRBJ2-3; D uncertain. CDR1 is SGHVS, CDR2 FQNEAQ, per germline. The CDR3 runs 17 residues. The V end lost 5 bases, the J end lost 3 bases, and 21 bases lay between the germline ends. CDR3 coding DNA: TGTGCCAGCAGCGAACGGCCCCCGTTATATGGGACAGATACGCAGTATTTT. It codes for CASSERPPLYGTDTQYF. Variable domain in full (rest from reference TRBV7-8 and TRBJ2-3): GAGVSQSPRYKVAKRGQDVALRCDPISGHVSLFWYQQALGQGPEFLTYFQNEAQLDKSGLPSDRFFAERPEGSVSTLKIQRTQQEDSAVYLCASSERPPLYGTDTQYFGPGTRLTVL.

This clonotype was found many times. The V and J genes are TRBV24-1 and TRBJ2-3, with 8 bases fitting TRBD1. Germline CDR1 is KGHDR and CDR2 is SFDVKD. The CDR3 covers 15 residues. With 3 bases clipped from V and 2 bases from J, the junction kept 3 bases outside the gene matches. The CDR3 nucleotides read TGTGCCACCAGTGATCCGGACAGGGCCACAGATACGCAGTATTTT. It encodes CATSDPDRATDTQYF.

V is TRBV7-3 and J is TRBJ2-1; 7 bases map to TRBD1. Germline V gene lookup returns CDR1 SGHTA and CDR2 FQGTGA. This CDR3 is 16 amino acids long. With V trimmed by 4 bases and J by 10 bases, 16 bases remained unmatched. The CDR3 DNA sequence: TGTGCCAGCAGCTGGGCCCGACAGGGACCTCCCTACGAGCAGTTCTTC. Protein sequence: CASSWARQGPPYEQFF.